The present T cell receptor (beta chain) was sequenced within a study of T cells in Graves' hyperthyroidism and ophthalmopathy. About the study: Sampling of peripheral blood happened at initial diagnosis, prior to any treatment.

This clonotype was observed a single time. This sequence may be a read error, since a much larger clone differs from it by one base. Clinical symptoms, serum thyroxine and TRAb, thyroid ultrasound and orbital computed tomography together formed the diagnostic basis. Amplified TCR beta CDR3 regions came from RNA transcripts. The HTBI primer set drove a first-round RT-PCR of the TCR CDR3. MiXCR, applied by TCRdb to the multiplex PCR reads, yields one record per CDR3 protein. The sample shows 500,000 to 650,000 distinct CDR3 sequences, about 15% of them seen only once. The sequence came from a woman aged 18-29 years with Graves' ophthalmopathy. Input material: blood.

This CDR3 is CATSYSRGGHNEQLF. The CDR3 coding sequence is TGTGCCACCAGCTACTCCCGTGGGGGCCACAATGAGCAGCTCTTC. The rearrangement joins TRBV15 to TRBJ2-1, with D possibly TRBD1 on 6 matching bases. This CDR3 contains 15 residues. The germline CDR1 and CDR2 sequences are LNHNV and YYDKDF (reference sequence).